Here is one T cell receptor (beta chain) with its context. What it binds is not known. The same CDR3 also results from other DNA sequences found in this sample. Germline CDR1 is KGHSH and CDR2 is LQKENI. This CDR3 region has 15 residues. J lost 1 base, V lost 3 bases, and 2 bases had no gene match. Both 60 Vbeta primers and 13 Jbeta primers went into the PCR. TCRdb's table, derived via immunoSEQ multiplex PCR, lists solely in-frame clones and lacks some. This sample carries about 190,000 clones, around 81% of them seen once, and the ten largest clones take 2% to 2.5%. These data are taken from a study of cytomegalovirus exposure and HLA in healthy donors. Whole-study results and caveats: From TCR beta sequences, most subjects' HLA-A and HLA-B alleles were reportedly predicted accurately.

The chain has TRBV18 and TRBJ2-7; the match to TRBD1 covers 11 bases. The sequenced material came from PBMCs. The clonotype originates from a woman aged 25-40 years in good health and CMV-seronegative. CDR3 sequence: CASSPGTGGSYEQYF. The CDR3 coding sequence is TGTGCCAGCTCACCCGGGACAGGGGGGTCCTACGAGCAGTACTTC.